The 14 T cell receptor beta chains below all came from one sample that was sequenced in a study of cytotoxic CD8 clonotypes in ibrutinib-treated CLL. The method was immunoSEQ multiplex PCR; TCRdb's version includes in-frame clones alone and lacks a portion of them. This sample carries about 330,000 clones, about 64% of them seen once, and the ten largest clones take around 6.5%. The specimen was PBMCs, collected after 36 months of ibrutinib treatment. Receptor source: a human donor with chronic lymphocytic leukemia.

The CDR3 region is CASSEWAGETQYF. CDR3 in DNA: TGTGCCAGCAGTGAATGGGCTGGGGAGACCCAGTACTTC. This chain links TRBV2 with TRBJ2-5; D uncertain. The CDR3 spans 13 residues. Trimming removed 2 bases from V and 5 bases from J, with 9 bases in between. Per the germline V gene, CDR1 is SNHLY and CDR2 is FYNNEI.

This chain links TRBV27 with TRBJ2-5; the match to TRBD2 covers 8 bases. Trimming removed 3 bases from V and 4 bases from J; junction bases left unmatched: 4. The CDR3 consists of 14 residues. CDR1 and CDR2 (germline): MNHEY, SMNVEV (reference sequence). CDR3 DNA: TGTGCCAGCAGTTTCGGGAGGGGAGGAGAGACCCAGTACTTC. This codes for CASSFGRGGETQYF.

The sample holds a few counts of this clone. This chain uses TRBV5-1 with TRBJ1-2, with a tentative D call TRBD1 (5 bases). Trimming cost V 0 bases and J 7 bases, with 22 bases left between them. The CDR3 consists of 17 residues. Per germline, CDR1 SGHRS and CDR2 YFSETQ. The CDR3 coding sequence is TGCGCCAGCAGCTTGGAGGGCGGGACCGGGACCAGCGTTGGCTACACCTTC. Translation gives CASSLEGGTGTSVGYTF.

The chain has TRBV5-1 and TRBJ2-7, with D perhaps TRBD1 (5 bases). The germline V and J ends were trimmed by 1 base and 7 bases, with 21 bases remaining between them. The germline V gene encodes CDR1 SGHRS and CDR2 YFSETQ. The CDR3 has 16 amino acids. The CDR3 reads CASSLYIWQNSGEQYF. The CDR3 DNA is TGCGCCAGCAGCTTGTATATTTGGCAAAATTCAGGGGAGCAGTACTTC.

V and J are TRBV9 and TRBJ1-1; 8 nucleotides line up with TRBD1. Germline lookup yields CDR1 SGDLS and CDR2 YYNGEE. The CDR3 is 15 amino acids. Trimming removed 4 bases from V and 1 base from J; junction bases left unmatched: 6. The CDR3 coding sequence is TGTGCCAGCAGCAAACTGACAGGGGCGAACACTGAAGCTTTCTTT. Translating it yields CASSKLTGANTEAFF.

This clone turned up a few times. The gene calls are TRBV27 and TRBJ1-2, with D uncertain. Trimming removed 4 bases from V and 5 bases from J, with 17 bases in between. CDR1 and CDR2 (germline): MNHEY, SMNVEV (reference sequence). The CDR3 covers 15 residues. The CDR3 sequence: CASSSRFTVGYGYTF. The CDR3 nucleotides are TGTGCCAGCAGTTCCCGTTTCACGGTGGGGTATGGCTACACCTTC.

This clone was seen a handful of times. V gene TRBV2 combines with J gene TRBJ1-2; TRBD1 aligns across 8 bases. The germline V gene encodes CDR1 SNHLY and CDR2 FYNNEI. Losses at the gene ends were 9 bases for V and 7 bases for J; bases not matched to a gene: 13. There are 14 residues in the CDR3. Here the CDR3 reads CARQEQGGWSGYTF. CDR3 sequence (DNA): TGTGCCAGACAAGAACAGGGGGGGTGGTCTGGCTACACCTTC.

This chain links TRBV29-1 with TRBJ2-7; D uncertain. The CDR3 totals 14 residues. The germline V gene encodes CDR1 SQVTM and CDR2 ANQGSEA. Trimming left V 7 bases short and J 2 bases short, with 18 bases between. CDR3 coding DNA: TGCAGCGCGAGAACTACTTCCCGCCCCTACGAGCAGTACTTC. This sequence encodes CSARTTSRPYEQYF.

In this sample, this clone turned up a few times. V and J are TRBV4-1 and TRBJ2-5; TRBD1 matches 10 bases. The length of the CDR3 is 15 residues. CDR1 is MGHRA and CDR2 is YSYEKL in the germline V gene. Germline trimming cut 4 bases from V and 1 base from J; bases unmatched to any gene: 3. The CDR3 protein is CASSLGTGVQETQYF. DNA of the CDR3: TGCGCCAGCAGCCTTGGGACAGGGGTCCAAGAGACCCAGTACTTC.

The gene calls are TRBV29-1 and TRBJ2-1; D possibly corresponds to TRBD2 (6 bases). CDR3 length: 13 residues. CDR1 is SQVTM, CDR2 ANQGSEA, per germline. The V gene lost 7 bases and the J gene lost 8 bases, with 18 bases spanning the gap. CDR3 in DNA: TGCAGCGCCCAAGGGGAGGTTGCGGATGAGCAGTTCTTC. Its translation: CSAQGEVADEQFF.

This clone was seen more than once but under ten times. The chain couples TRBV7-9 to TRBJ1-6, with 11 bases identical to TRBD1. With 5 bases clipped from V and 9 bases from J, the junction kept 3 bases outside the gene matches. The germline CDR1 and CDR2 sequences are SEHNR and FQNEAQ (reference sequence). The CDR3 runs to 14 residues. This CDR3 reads CASSPGTGGSPLHF. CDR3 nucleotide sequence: TGTGCCAGCAGCCCGGGGACAGGGGGTTCACCCCTCCACTTT.

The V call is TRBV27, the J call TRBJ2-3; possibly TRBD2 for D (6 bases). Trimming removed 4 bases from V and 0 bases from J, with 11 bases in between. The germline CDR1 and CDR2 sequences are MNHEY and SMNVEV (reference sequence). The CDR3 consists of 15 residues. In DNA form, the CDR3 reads TGTGCCAGCAGTTCCTCCGGGACTAGCACAGATACGCAGTATTTT. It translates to CASSSSGTSTDTQYF.

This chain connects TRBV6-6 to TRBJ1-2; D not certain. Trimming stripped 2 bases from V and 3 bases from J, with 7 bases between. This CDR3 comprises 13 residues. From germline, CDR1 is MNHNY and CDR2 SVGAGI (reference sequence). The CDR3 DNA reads TGTGCCAGCAGTTACGAGGCAGACTATGGCTACACCTTC. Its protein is CASSYEADYGYTF.

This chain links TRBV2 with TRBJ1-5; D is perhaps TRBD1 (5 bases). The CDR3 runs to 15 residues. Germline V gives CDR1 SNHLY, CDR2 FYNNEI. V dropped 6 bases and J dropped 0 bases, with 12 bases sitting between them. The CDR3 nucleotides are TGTGCCAGCAGGAAGACAGTATATAGCAATCAGCCCCAGCATTTT. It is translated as CASRKTVYSNQPQHF.